This T cell receptor (beta chain) was found in a study of CD8 T cells in Susac syndrome. Looking at the study overall: Patients with Susac syndrome, at blood draw, were therapy-naive, on corticosteroids, or on intravenous immunoglobulin alone.

The CDR3 has 13 residues. CDR1 and CDR2 (germline): DFQATT, SNEGSKA (reference sequence). Between the trimmed V and J ends, which lost 5 bases and 0 bases, there was a span of 8 bases. TCR beta was sequenced from blood CD8+ and CD4+ T cells. Reverse transcription of about 0.45 to 1 ug RNA was carried out with random hexamers. Across 54 Vbeta and 13 Jbeta, TCR beta CDR3 was amplified with immunoSEQ multiplex PCR. TCRdb passed the immunoSEQ multiplex PCR reads through MiXCR, listing each CDR3 protein once. This repertoire shows roughly 220,000 distinct CDR3 sequences, about 94% found once; its top ten account for 0.15%.

The receptor was derived from a human donor with Susac syndrome. This sequence joins TRBV20-1 and TRBJ1-5, with D possibly TRBD1 on 6 matching bases. Sequenced: CD4+ T cells from PBMCs. The CDR3 loop reads CSAHRDSNQPQHF. CDR3 sequence (DNA): TGCAGTGCTCACAGGGATAGCAATCAGCCCCAGCATTTT.